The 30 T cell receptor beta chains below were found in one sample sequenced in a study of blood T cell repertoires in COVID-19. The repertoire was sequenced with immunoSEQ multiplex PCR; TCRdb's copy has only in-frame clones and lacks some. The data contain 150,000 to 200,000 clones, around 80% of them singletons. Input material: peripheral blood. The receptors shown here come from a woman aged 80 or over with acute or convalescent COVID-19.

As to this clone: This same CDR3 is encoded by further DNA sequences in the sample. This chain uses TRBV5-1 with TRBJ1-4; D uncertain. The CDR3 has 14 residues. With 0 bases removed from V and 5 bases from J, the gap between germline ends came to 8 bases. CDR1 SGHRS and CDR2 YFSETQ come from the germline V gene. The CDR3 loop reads CASSLAGGNEKLFF. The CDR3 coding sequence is TGCGCCAGCAGCTTGGCCGGAGGGAATGAAAAACTGTTTTTT.

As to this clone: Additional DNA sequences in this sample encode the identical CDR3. CDR3 region: CASSFRGTEAFF. CDR3 in DNA: TGTGCCAGCAGTTTCAGGGGAACTGAAGCTTTCTTT. This chain links TRBV12-3 or TRBV12-4 with TRBJ1-1, with D possibly matching TRBD1 (6 bases). V lost 3 bases to trimming and J lost 5 bases, with 7 bases between them. The CDR3 is 12 residues long.

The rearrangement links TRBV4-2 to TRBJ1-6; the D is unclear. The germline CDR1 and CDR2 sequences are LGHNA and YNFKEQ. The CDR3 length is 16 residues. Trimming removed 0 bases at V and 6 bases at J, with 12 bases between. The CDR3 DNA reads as TGTGCCAGCAGCCAAGATACCGCACGGGGTAATTCACCCCTCCACTTT. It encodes CASSQDTARGNSPLHF.

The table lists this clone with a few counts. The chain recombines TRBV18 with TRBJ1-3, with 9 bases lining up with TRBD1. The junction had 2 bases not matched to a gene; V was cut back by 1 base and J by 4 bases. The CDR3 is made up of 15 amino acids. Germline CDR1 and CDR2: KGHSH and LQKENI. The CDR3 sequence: CASSPRGQGGNTIYF. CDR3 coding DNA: TGTGCCAGCTCACCACGGGGACAGGGAGGAAACACCATATATTTT.

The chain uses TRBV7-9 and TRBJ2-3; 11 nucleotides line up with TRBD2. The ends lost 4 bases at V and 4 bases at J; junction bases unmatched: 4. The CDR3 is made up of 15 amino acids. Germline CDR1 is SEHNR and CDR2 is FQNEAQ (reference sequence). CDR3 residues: CASSYLAGGPDTQYF. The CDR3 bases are TGTGCCAGCAGCTATTTAGCGGGAGGGCCAGATACGCAGTATTTT. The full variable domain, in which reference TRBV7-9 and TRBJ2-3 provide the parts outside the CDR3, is DTGVSQNPRHKITKRGQNVTFRCDPISEHNRLYWYRQTLGQGPEFLTYFQNEAQLEKSRLLSDRFSAERPKGSFSTLEIQRTEQGDSAMYLCASSYLAGGPDTQYFGPGTRLTVL.

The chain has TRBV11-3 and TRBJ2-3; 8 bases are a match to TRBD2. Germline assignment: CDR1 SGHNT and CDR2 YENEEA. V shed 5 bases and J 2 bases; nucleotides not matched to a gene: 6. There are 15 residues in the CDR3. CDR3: CASSPHSGDTDTQYF. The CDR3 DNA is TGTGCCAGCAGCCCCCATAGCGGGGACACAGATACGCAGTATTTT.

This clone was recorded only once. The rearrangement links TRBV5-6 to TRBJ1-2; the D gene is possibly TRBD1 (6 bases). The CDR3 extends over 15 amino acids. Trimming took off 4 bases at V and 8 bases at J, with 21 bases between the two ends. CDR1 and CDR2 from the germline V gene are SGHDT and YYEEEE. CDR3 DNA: TGTGCCAGCAGCCTGATGACAGGTGTCTGGGGCGGCTACACCTTC. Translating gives CASSLMTGVWGGYTF.

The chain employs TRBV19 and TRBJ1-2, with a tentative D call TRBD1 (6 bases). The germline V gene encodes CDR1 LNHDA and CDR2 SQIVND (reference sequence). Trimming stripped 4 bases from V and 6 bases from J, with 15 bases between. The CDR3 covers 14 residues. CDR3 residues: CASSRYRVKDGYTF. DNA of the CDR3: TGTGCCAGTAGTAGGTACAGGGTAAAGGATGGCTACACCTTC.

The DNA for the CDR3 is TGTGCCAGCAGTGCCCTAGCGGGAGTAAGTGAGCAGTTCTTC. It codes for CASSALAGVSEQFF. The chain carries TRBV6-4 and TRBJ2-1; 10 bases match TRBD2. The junction had 6 bases not matched to a gene; V was cut back by 4 bases and J by 9 bases. This CDR3 is built from 14 residues. CDR1 and CDR2 from the germline V gene are MRHNA and SNTAGT.

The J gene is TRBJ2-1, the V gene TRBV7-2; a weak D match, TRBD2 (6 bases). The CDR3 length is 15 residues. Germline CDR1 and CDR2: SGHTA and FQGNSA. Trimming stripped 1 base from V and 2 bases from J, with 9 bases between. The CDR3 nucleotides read TGTGCCAGCAGCTTAGGATGGGGGGCCTACAATGAGCAGTTCTTC. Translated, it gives CASSLGWGAYNEQFF.

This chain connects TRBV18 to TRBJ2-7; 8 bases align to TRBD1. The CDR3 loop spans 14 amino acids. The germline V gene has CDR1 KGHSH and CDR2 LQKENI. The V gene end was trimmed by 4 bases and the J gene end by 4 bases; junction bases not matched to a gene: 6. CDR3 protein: CASSQTGVEYEQYF. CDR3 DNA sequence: TGTGCCAGCTCACAGACAGGGGTGGAGTACGAGCAGTACTTC.

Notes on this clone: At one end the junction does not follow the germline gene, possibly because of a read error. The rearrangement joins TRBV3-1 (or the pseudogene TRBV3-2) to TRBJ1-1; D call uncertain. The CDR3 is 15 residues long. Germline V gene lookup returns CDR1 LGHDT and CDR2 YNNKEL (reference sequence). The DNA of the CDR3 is TGTGCCAGCAGCCAAGGGGGATCGGGGAACGCTGAAGCTTTCTTT. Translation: CASSQGGSGNAEAFF.

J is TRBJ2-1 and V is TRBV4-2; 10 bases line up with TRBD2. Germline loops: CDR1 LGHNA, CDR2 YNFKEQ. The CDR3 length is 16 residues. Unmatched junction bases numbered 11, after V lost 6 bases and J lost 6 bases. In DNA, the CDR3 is TGTGCCAGCAGACCCCCAGCGGGGGGGCACGGCAATGAGCAGTTCTTC. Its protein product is CASRPPAGGHGNEQFF.

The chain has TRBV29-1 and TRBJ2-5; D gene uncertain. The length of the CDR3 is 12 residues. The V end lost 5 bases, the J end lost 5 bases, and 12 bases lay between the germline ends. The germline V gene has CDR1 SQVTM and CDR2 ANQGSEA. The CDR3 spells CSVSPSAETQYF. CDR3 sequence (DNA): TGCAGCGTTTCCCCCAGTGCTGAGACCCAGTACTTC. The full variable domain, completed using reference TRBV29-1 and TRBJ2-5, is SAVISQKPSRDICQRGTSLTIQCQVDSQVTMMFWYRQQPGQSLTLIATANQGSEATYESGFVIDKFPISRPNLTFSTLTVSNMSPEDSSIYLCSVSPSAETQYFGPGTRLLVL.

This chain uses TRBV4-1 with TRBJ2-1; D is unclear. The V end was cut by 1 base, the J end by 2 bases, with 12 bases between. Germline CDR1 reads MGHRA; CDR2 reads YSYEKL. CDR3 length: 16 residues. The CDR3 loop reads CASSQGRLSAYNEQFF. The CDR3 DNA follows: TGCGCCAGCAGCCAAGGGCGGCTCTCCGCCTACAATGAGCAGTTCTTC.

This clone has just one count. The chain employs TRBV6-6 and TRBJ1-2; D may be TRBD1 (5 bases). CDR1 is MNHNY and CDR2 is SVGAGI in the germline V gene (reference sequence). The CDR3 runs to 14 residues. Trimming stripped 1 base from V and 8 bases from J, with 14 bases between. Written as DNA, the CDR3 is TGTGCCAGCAGTTACTTTACAGGTCAGGAGGGCTACACCTTC. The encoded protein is CASSYFTGQEGYTF.

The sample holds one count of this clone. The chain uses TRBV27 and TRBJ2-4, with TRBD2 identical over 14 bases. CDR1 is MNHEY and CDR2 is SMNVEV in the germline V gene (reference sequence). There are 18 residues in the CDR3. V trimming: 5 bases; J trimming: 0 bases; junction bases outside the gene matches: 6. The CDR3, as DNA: TGTGCCAGCAGTCCTGGGACTAGCGGGAGTCTAGCCAAAAACATTCAGTACTTC. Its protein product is CASSPGTSGSLAKNIQYF.

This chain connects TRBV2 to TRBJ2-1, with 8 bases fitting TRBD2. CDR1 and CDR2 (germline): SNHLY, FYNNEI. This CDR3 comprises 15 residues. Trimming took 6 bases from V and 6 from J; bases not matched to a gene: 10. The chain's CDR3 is CASRMAGGPRNEQFF. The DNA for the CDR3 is TGTGCCAGCAGAATGGCGGGGGGACCACGCAATGAGCAGTTCTTC.

The CDR3 here is CASSQKNLQRGPGTEAFF. In nucleotides, the CDR3 is TGTGCCAGCAGCCAAAAAAACTTACAGAGGGGGCCTGGGACTGAAGCTTTCTTT. The genes are TRBV4-2 and TRBJ1-1, with 7 bases lining up with TRBD1. The CDR3 has 18 amino acids. Trimming removed 2 bases from V and 5 bases from J; junction bases left unmatched: 17. The germline V gene encodes CDR1 LGHNA and CDR2 YNFKEQ.

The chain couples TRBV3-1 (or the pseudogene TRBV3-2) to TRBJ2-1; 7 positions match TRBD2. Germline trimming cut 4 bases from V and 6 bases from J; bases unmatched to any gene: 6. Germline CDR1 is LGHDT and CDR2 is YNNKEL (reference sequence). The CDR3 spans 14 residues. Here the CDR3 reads CASSPWEGGNEQFF. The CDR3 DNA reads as TGTGCCAGCAGCCCGTGGGAGGGTGGCAATGAGCAGTTCTTC.

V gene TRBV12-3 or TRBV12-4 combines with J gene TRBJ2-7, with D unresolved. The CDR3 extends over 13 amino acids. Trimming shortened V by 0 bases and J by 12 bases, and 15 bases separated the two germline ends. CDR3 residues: CASSLASSDRGYF. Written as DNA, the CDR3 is TGTGCCAGCAGTTTAGCGAGTAGTGACCGCGGGTACTTC.

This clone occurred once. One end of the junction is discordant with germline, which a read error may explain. CDR3 nucleotide sequence: TGTGCCAGCAGCCAACCGGCAGGGTATGTCTACACCTTC. Protein sequence: CASSQPAGYVYTF. The rearrangement links TRBV3-1 (or the pseudogene TRBV3-2) to TRBJ1-2, with D possibly matching TRBD1 (5 bases). This CDR3 is 13 amino acids long. CDR1 LGHDT and CDR2 YNNKEL come from the germline V gene (reference sequence).

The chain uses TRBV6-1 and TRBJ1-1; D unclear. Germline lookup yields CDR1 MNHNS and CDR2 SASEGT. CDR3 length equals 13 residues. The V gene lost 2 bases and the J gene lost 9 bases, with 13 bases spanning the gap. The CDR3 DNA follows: TGTGCCAGCAGTGAAAACCCAGGAACCCAAGCTTTCTTT. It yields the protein CASSENPGTQAFF.

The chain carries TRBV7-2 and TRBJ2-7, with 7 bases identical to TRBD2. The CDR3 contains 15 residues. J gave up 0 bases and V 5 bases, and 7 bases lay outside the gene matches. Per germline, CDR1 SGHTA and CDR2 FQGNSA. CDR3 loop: CASSPNRDYSYEQYF. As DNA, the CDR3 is TGTGCCAGCAGCCCAAACCGGGACTACTCCTACGAGCAGTACTTC.

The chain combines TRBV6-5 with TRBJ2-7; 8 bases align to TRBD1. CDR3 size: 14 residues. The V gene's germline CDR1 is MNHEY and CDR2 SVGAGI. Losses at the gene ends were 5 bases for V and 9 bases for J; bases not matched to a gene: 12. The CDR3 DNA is TGTGCCAGCAGTACCTTAGGCAGGGGGCTCGGGCAGTACTTC. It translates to CASSTLGRGLGQYF.

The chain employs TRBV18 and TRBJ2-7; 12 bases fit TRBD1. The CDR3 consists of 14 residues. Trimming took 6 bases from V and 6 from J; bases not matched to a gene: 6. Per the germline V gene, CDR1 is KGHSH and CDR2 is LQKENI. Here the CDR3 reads CASSTGTGGTEQYF. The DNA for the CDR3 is TGTGCCAGCTCGACCGGGACAGGGGGCACCGAGCAGTACTTC.

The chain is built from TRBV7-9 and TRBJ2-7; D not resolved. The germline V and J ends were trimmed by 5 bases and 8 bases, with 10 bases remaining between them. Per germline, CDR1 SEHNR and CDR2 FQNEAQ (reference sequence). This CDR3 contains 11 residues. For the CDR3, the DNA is TGTGCCAGCAGCGACCAGGTCAAGCAGTACTTC. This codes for CASSDQVKQYF.

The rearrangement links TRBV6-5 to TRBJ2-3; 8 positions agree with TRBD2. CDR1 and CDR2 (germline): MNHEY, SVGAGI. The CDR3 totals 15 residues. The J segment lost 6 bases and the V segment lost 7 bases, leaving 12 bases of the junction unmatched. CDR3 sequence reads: CASTLEVAGWDTQYF. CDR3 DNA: TGTGCCAGCACCCTAGAGGTAGCGGGATGGGATACGCAGTATTTT.

CDR3: CASSLSPQETQYF. The CDR3 nucleotides read TGCGCCAGCAGCTTGTCCCCACAAGAGACCCAGTACTTC. This chain joins TRBV5-1 and TRBJ2-5; D remains ambiguous. The V gene's germline CDR1 is SGHRS and CDR2 YFSETQ. This CDR3 region has 13 residues. V lost 1 base to trimming and J lost 2 bases, with 6 bases between them.

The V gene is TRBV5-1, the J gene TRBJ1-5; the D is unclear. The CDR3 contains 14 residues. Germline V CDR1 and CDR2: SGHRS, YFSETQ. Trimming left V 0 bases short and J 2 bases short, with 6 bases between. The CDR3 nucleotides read TGCGCCAGCAGCTTGGCCTCTGGCAATCAGCCCCAGCATTTT. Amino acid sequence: CASSLASGNQPQHF.